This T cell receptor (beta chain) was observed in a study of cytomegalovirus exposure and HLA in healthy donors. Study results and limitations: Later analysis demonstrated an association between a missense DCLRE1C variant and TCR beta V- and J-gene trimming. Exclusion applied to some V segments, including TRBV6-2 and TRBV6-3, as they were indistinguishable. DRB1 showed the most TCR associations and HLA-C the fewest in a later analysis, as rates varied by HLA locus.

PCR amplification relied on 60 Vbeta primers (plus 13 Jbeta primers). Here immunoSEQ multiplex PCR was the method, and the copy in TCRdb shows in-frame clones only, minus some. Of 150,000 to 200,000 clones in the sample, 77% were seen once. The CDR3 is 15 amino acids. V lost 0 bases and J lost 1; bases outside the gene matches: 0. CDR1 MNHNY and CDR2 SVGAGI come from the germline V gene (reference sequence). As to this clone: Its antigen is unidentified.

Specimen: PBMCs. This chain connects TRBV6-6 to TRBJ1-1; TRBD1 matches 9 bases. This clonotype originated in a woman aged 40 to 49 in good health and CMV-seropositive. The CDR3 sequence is CASSYSGQGNTEAFF. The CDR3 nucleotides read TGTGCCAGCAGTTACTCGGGACAGGGGAACACTGAAGCTTTCTTT.